These T cell receptor beta chains were read from a single sample in a study of blood T cell repertoires in COVID-19. TCRdb's table, derived via immunoSEQ multiplex PCR, lists solely in-frame clones and lacks some. This repertoire shows roughly 160,000 clones, roughly 84% found once; its top ten account for 5.5% to 8%. Material: peripheral blood. The receptor source for this set is a man at least 80 years old with COVID-19, enrolled during active disease. The CDR3 runs from the conserved cysteine through the conserved F or W. The D gene is left open where the match is weak.

D: .; J: TRBJ2-7; V: TRBV5-6; DNA: TGTGCCAGCAGCTTGTCTACAGGGTTAGCCTACGAGCAGTACTTC; CDR3: CASSLSTGLAYEQYF
D: .; J: TRBJ2-1; V: TRBV10-1; DNA: TGCGCCAGCAGTGAGGCTAGCACCAATGAGCAGTTCTTC; CDR3: CASSEASTNEQFF
D: .; J: TRBJ1-1; V: TRBV7-9; DNA: TGTGCCAGCAGCTCGCCGGGAGGTGAAGCTTTCTTT; CDR3: CASSSPGGEAFF
D: .; J: TRBJ2-7; V: TRBV6-5; DNA: TGTGCCAGCAGAGGTCAGGCCTCGGACGAGCAGTACTTC; CDR3: CASRGQASDEQYF
D: TRBD2; J: TRBJ2-2; V: TRBV11-2; DNA: TGTGCCAGCAGTCGCGGGACTAGCGGGGGGGCGGACACCGGGGAGCTGTTTTTT; CDR3: CASSRGTSGGADTGELFF
D: TRBD2; J: TRBJ2-1; V: TRBV2; DNA: TGTGCCAGCAGTATCCTTGGGACTAGCGGGGGGCAGGAAGAGCAGTTCTTC; CDR3: CASSILGTSGGQEEQFF
D: .; J: TRBJ1-1; V: TRBV27; DNA: TGTGCCAGCAGTTTTTCAAACTCCCCGAGCACTGAAGCTTTCTTT; CDR3: CASSFSNSPSTEAFF
D: .; J: TRBJ2-3; V: TRBV29-1; DNA: TGCAGCGTTGGGGGGCCTGACCCAGATACGCAGTATTTT; CDR3: CSVGGPDPDTQYF
D: TRBD1; J: TRBJ1-1; V: TRBV28; DNA: TGTGCCAGCGGGGACAGTTCGCCGAACACTGAAGCTTTCTTT; CDR3: CASGDSSPNTEAFF
D: TRBD2; J: TRBJ2-7; V: TRBV24-1; DNA: TGTGCCACCAGTGATCGACTAGCGGAGTACGAGCAGTACTTC; CDR3: CATSDRLAEYEQYF
D: .; J: TRBJ1-2; V: TRBV2; DNA: TGTGCCAGCTCGCCAGACTATGGCTACACCTTC; CDR3: CASSPDYGYTF
D: TRBD1; J: TRBJ1-2; V: TRBV19; DNA: TGTGCCAGTATCCAAACGGGGAGACAGGGGGCGTCTGGCTACACCTTC; CDR3: CASIQTGRQGASGYTF
D: TRBD1; J: TRBJ1-2; V: TRBV7-2; DNA: TGTGCCAGCAGCTTAGCCCGGACAGGGGGCGTAGGCTACACCTTC; CDR3: CASSLARTGGVGYTF
D: TRBD1; J: TRBJ2-1; V: TRBV29-1; DNA: TGCAGCGTTGAAAGGGACAGGGGTTGGAGGTTCTTC; CDR3: CSVERDRGWRFF
D: .; J: TRBJ1-5; V: TRBV3-1/TRBV3-2; DNA: TGTGCCAGCAGCCTAGGAGGGGAGTCCCAGCATTTT; CDR3: CASSLGGESQHF
D: .; J: TRBJ1-1; V: TRBV5-4; DNA: TGTGCCAGCAGCTTGACCAGGGGGAACACTGAAGCTTTCTTT; CDR3: CASSLTRGNTEAFF
D: .; J: TRBJ2-5; V: TRBV5-1; DNA: TGCGCCAGCAGCTCCCCGGGGAGAGGGGAGACCCAGTACTTC; CDR3: CASSSPGRGETQYF
D: .; J: TRBJ1-6; V: TRBV7-9; DNA: TGTGCCAGCACTGGTTCGAGCTCCTATAATTCACCCCTCCACTTT; CDR3: CASTGSSSYNSPLHF
D: .; J: TRBJ1-5; V: TRBV7-2; DNA: TGTGCCAGCAGCTTAGAGGGGGAACAGCCCCAGCATTTT; CDR3: CASSLEGEQPQHF
D: .; J: TRBJ2-3; V: TRBV6-2/TRBV6-3; DNA: TGTGCCAGCAGTTCCCTCCAGGGGGAGGTGGCAGATACGCAGTATTTT; CDR3: CASSSLQGEVADTQYF
D: .; J: TRBJ1-2; V: TRBV11-3; DNA: TGTGCCAGCAGCCCTGACGGGTTGAAGGCTGGCTACACCTTC; CDR3: CASSPDGLKAGYTF
D: .; J: TRBJ1-1; V: TRBV27; DNA: TGTGCCAGCAGTGCCCCGGGACATTTGAAGACTGAAGCTTTCTTT; CDR3: CASSAPGHLKTEAFF
D: TRBD2; J: TRBJ2-1; V: TRBV7-3; DNA: TGTGCCAGCAGCTTGGCGGGGAGGGGCAATGAGCAGTTCTTC; CDR3: CASSLAGRGNEQFF
D: .; J: TRBJ2-5; V: TRBV6-2/TRBV6-3; DNA: TGTGCCAGCAGCCTCTCCAGGGAGACCCAGTACTTC; CDR3: CASSLSRETQYF
D: TRBD1; J: TRBJ2-7; V: TRBV11-2; DNA: TGTGCCAGCAGCTTGGACAGGGAAGTGAGCTACGAGCAGTACTTC; CDR3: CASSLDREVSYEQYF
D: .; J: TRBJ2-5; V: TRBV5-1; DNA: TGCGCCAGCAGCTTGGTTTCCGGACAGCAGGAGACCCAGTACTTC; CDR3: CASSLVSGQQETQYF
D: TRBD2; J: TRBJ2-2; V: TRBV5-1; DNA: TGCGCCAGCAGCCCTATGACTAGCCCCACCGGGGAGCTGTTTTTT; CDR3: CASSPMTSPTGELFF
D: TRBD1; J: TRBJ2-1; V: TRBV6-5; DNA: TGTGCCAGCAGCCCGGACAGGCACAATGAGCAGTTCTTC; CDR3: CASSPDRHNEQFF
D: .; J: TRBJ1-1; V: TRBV5-6; DNA: TGTGCCAGCAGACAGCATTGGATGAACACTGAAGCTTTCTTT; CDR3: CASRQHWMNTEAFF
D: .; J: TRBJ2-7; V: TRBV18; DNA: TGTGCCAGCTCACCACCGGCAGGCCGCTCGTACGAGCAGTACTTC; CDR3: CASSPPAGRSYEQYF
D: TRBD1; J: TRBJ1-2; V: TRBV7-8; DNA: TGTGCCAGCAGCTTAGTCCGGACAGGGGATGGCTACACCTTC; CDR3: CASSLVRTGDGYTF
D: .; J: TRBJ1-2; V: TRBV29-1; DNA: TGCAGCGTTGAAGGGTCAGATGGCTACACCTTC; CDR3: CSVEGSDGYTF
D: .; J: TRBJ1-1; V: TRBV10-3; DNA: TGTGCCATCAGTGAGTCGCGGGGGGGGCTGAACACTGAAGCTTTCTTT; CDR3: CAISESRGGLNTEAFF